The 32 T cell receptor beta chains reported below all come from one sample, sequenced in a study of CD8 T cells in ankylosing spondylitis. MiXCR was run by TCRdb on the 5' RACE reads, yielding one entry per CDR3 protein. This table holds 220,000 or so distinct CDR3 sequences, 10% to 13% found once. Sequenced sample: blood, either unsorted or a sorted T cell fraction (not recorded which). The source of these receptors is a male donor with ankylosing spondylitis or in good health (not recorded which).

The chain's CDR3 is CASSSGVQPQHF. In DNA form, the CDR3 reads TGTGCCAGCAGTAGCGGGGTTCAGCCCCAGCATTTT. The chain combines TRBV12-3 or TRBV12-4 with TRBJ1-5; no clear D. The CDR3 sequence is 12 residues long. The V end lost 5 bases, the J end lost 6 bases, and 8 bases lay between the germline ends.

This clonotype occurred a few times. The rearrangement links TRBV29-1 to TRBJ1-1, with no clear D. V dropped 4 bases and J dropped 5 bases, with 11 bases sitting between them. The CDR3 length is 12 residues. The germline V gene has CDR1 SQVTM and CDR2 ANQGSEA. Written as DNA, the CDR3 is TGCAGCGTTGTAGGAGATAGGACTGAAGCTTTCTTT. This sequence encodes CSVVGDRTEAFF.

This clonotype was detected only a few times. This chain joins TRBV7-9 and TRBJ2-1; no firm D call. Deletions cut 0 bases from V and 1 base from J, with 10 bases between. In germline, CDR1 is SEHNR, CDR2 FQNEAQ (reference sequence). The CDR3 contains 16 residues. This CDR3 is CASSLASPPSYNEQFF. In DNA, the CDR3 is TGTGCCAGCAGCTTAGCCAGCCCACCTTCCTACAATGAGCAGTTCTTC.

Concerning this clonotype itself: A much more abundant neighbour one base away suggests this may be a read error. This sequence joins TRBV3-1 and TRBJ2-3; 8 bases align to TRBD2. The CDR3 totals 15 residues. Germline loops: CDR1 LGHDT, CDR2 YNNKEL (reference sequence). The CDR3 here is CASSQGLVETDTQNF. CDR3 in DNA: TGTGCCAGCAGCCAGGGACTAGTAGAGACAGATACGCAGAATTTT.

This clonotype was seen more than once but under ten times. The genes are TRBV11-2 and TRBJ2-3; 7 bases map to TRBD2. Germline V gene sequence: CDR1 SGHAT, CDR2 FQNNGV. The CDR3 totals 16 residues. V was pared by 0 bases and J by 3 bases, with 6 bases of the junction left unmatched. CDR3 region: CASSLDQAGRTDTQYF. The DNA of the CDR3 is TGTGCCAGCAGCTTAGACCAAGCGGGGAGAACAGATACGCAGTATTTT.

The CDR3 coding sequence is TGCAGCGTTTATGGTACAGTCACGAACACCGGGGAGCTGTTTTTT. This encodes CSVYGTVTNTGELFF. V is TRBV29-1 and J is TRBJ2-2; no reliable D call. The CDR3 is made up of 15 amino acids. V dropped 5 bases and J dropped 0 bases, with 13 bases sitting between them. The V gene's germline CDR1 is SQVTM and CDR2 ANQGSEA.

Notes on this clonotype: A clone one base away is much larger, so this may be a read error. The CDR3 is CASSLATSGFPSTDTQYF. The CDR3 DNA follows: TGTGCCAGCAGTTTGGCGACTAGCGGGTTTCCTAGCACAGATACGCAGTATTTT. This chain links TRBV12-3 or TRBV12-4 with TRBJ2-3; TRBD2 matches at 10 bases. V shed 3 bases and J 0 bases; nucleotides not matched to a gene: 9. This CDR3 spans 18 amino acids.

The chain combines TRBV20-1 with TRBJ2-3; D is unresolved. The V and J ends lost 5 bases and 3 bases respectively, with 15 bases between them. CDR3 length: 14 residues. Germline CDR1 reads DFQATT; CDR2 reads SNEGSKA (reference sequence). CDR3 amino acids: CSAELFSGTDTQYF. CDR3 DNA sequence: TGCAGTGCTGAACTATTTTCCGGTACAGATACGCAGTATTTT.

This clonotype was recorded many times. The V gene is TRBV20-1, the J gene TRBJ2-3, with 13 positions matching TRBD2. Germline values: CDR1 DFQATT, CDR2 SNEGSKA (reference sequence). With 6 bases clipped from V and 1 base from J, the junction kept 7 bases outside the gene matches. The CDR3 spans 16 residues. CDR3 residues: CSAPIGLAGGTDTQYF. The CDR3 DNA reads TGCAGTGCACCGATTGGACTAGCGGGGGGCACAGATACGCAGTATTTT.

This clonotype was found many times. The chain couples TRBV5-1 to TRBJ2-7, with 12 bases lining up with TRBD2. V trimming: 1 base; J trimming: 1 base; junction bases outside the gene matches: 9. The CDR3 contains 18 residues. Germline V CDR1 and CDR2: SGHRS, YFSETQ. The CDR3 reads CASSLKATSGGTSYEQYF. The CDR3 nucleotides read TGCGCCAGCAGCTTGAAAGCGACTAGCGGGGGAACTTCCTACGAGCAGTACTTC.

This clonotype was observed many times. CDR3 protein: CASSLIQGVNTEAFF. The DNA of the CDR3 is TGTGCCAGCAGCTTGATACAGGGGGTTAACACTGAAGCTTTCTTT. The gene calls are TRBV7-9 and TRBJ1-1, with TRBD1 matching 8 bases. CDR1 is SEHNR, CDR2 FQNEAQ, per germline (reference sequence). The V gene end was trimmed by 3 bases and the J gene end by 2 bases; junction bases not matched to a gene: 5. This CDR3 spans 15 amino acids.

DNA for the CDR3: TGTGCCAGCAGCCAAACCCGGGACTCAGCCTACGAGCAGTACTTC. Its protein product is CASSQTRDSAYEQYF. The genes are TRBV3-1 and TRBJ2-7; a weak D match, TRBD2 (6 bases). Germline lookup yields CDR1 LGHDT and CDR2 YNNKEL (reference sequence). The CDR3 runs 15 residues. Trimming shortened V by 2 bases and J by 2 bases, and 13 bases separated the two germline ends.

This clonotype was picked up many times. This rearrangement joins TRBV15 to TRBJ2-3; TRBD2 aligns across 10 bases. Unmatched junction bases numbered 6, after V lost 5 bases and J lost 1 base. The CDR3 contains 16 residues. CDR1 LNHNV and CDR2 YYDKDF come from the germline V gene (reference sequence). The CDR3 DNA sequence: TGTGCCACCAGCGTATCCGGGACTAGCGGCACAGATACGCAGTATTTT. This encodes CATSVSGTSGTDTQYF.

The chain carries TRBV18 and TRBJ1-6; 8 positions agree with TRBD1. Trimming cost V 3 bases and J 5 bases; bases outside gene matches: 3. The CDR3 is made up of 15 amino acids. The germline gives CDR1 KGHSH, CDR2 LQKENI. CDR3: CASSPLQGDNSPLHF. CDR3 coding DNA: TGTGCCAGCTCACCGTTACAGGGGGATAATTCACCCCTCCACTTT. Using reference TRBV18 and TRBJ1-6 for the parts outside the CDR3, the full variable domain is NAGVMQNPRHLVRRRGQEARLRCSPMKGHSHVYWYRQLPEEGLKFMVYLQKENIIDESGMPKERFSAEFPKEGPSILRIQQVVRGDSAAYFCASSPLQGDNSPLHFGNGTRLTVT.

The chain is built from TRBV5-5 and TRBJ2-1; 9 bases fit TRBD2. This CDR3 is 17 amino acids long. CDR1 is SGHKS and CDR2 is YYEKEE in the germline V gene (reference sequence). The V and J ends lost 3 bases and 1 base, in that order; junction bases with no gene match: 8. As DNA, the CDR3 is TGTGCCAGCAGCTCCCTGGCGGGGGGGGATTCCTACAATGAGCAGTTCTTC. This gives the protein CASSSLAGGDSYNEQFF.

This clonotype appeared many times. The V gene is TRBV11-1, the J gene TRBJ2-6; possible D gene TRBD2, 6 bases. Germline V lookup: CDR1 SGHAT, CDR2 FQDESV (reference sequence). CDR3 size: 18 residues. V dropped 1 base and J dropped 0 bases, with 13 bases sitting between them. CDR3 in DNA: TGTGCCAGCAGCTTAGTTAAGGGGACTGTCTCTGGGGCCAACGTCCTGACTTTC. Amino acid sequence: CASSLVKGTVSGANVLTF.

This clonotype was picked up a small number of times. This sequence joins TRBV24-1 and TRBJ2-5; perhaps TRBD1 as D (5 bases). Trimming pared 1 base from V and 5 bases from J, leaving 16 bases between. This CDR3 spans 16 amino acids. Looked up from germline, CDR1 is KGHDR and CDR2 is SFDVKD. This chain's CDR3 is CATSDLGKTGLETQYF. As DNA, the CDR3 is TGTGCCACCAGTGATTTAGGAAAAACAGGCTTGGAGACCCAGTACTTC.

This clonotype has at least ten counts. The V and J genes are TRBV3-1 and TRBJ2-3; no firm D call. CDR3 length equals 11 residues. V was cut by 5 bases and J by 2 bases, with 2 bases left in between. Germline V CDR1 and CDR2: LGHDT, YNNKEL (reference sequence). The CDR3 DNA is TGTGCCAGCAGCAACACAGATACGCAGTATTTT. Protein product: CASSNTDTQYF.

The chain is built from TRBV29-1 and TRBJ2-3; possible D gene TRBD2, 6 bases. Germline V gives CDR1 SQVTM, CDR2 ANQGSEA. The length of the CDR3 is 14 residues. The CDR3: CCYITGLITDTQYF. Written as DNA, the CDR3 is TGCTGCTACATAACGGGACTCATCACAGATACGCAGTATTTT.

The J gene is TRBJ1-4, the V gene TRBV5-1; D uncertain. The CDR3 totals 16 residues. The germline CDR1 and CDR2 sequences are SGHRS and YFSETQ. Trimming removed 2 bases at V and 0 bases at J, with 11 bases between. The CDR3, as DNA: TGCGCCAGCAGCTTAGGGAGACGGACAACTAATGAAAAACTGTTTTTT. This sequence encodes CASSLGRRTTNEKLFF. Using reference TRBV5-1 and TRBJ1-4 for the parts outside the CDR3, the full variable domain is KAGVTQTPRYLIKTRGQQVTLSCSPISGHRSVSWYQQTPGQGLQFLFEYFSETQRNKGNFPGRFSGRQFSNSRSEMNVSTLELGDSALYLCASSLGRRTTNEKLFFGSGTQLSVL.

In this sample, this clonotype turned up many times. The chain joins TRBV5-6 to TRBJ2-2; unclear D gene. Germline V lookup: CDR1 SGHDT, CDR2 YYEEEE. Trimming left V 0 bases short and J 5 bases short, with 5 bases between. The CDR3 is 13 residues long. Here the CDR3 reads CASSLVATGELFF. The CDR3 DNA reads TGTGCCAGCAGCTTGGTGGCTACCGGGGAGCTGTTTTTT.

This rearrangement joins TRBV18 to TRBJ1-1; D is perhaps TRBD1 (6 bases). Trimming took off 3 bases at V and 9 bases at J, with 23 bases between the two ends. Per the germline V gene, CDR1 is KGHSH and CDR2 is LQKENI. This CDR3 has 16 amino acids. The CDR3 spells CASSPSGGSARPKAFF. CDR3 in DNA: TGTGCCAGCTCACCTAGCGGGGGCTCGGCCCGCCCGAAAGCTTTCTTT. The entire variable domain, with the rest obtained from reference TRBV18 and TRBJ1-1, is as follows: NAGVMQNPRHLVRRRGQEARLRCSPMKGHSHVYWYRQLPEEGLKFMVYLQKENIIDESGMPKERFSAEFPKEGPSILRIQQVVRGDSAAYFCASSPSGGSARPKAFFGQGTRLTVV.

This clonotype was observed many times. V is TRBV24-1 and J is TRBJ2-3; 12 bases align to TRBD2. Germline V gene sequence: CDR1 KGHDR, CDR2 SFDVKD. Trimming removed 11 bases from V and 2 bases from J; junction bases left unmatched: 4. This CDR3 has 14 amino acids. CDR3 in DNA: TGTGCCATCGGACTAGCGGGGTTCACAGATACGCAGTATTTT. This gives the protein CAIGLAGFTDTQYF.

In this sample, this clonotype turned up many times. J is TRBJ1-5 and V is TRBV5-1; D is unclear. The CDR3 totals 15 residues. CDR1 SGHRS and CDR2 YFSETQ come from the germline V gene. V gave up 0 bases and J gave up 3 bases, with 10 bases separating them. The CDR3 sequence: CASSLGSQSNQPQHF. The CDR3 DNA is TGCGCCAGCAGCTTGGGGTCACAGTCCAATCAGCCCCAGCATTTT.

The chain combines TRBV20-1 with TRBJ1-1, with D unclear. V was shortened by 4 bases and J by 2 bases, with 8 bases between the two germline ends. Germline V lookup: CDR1 DFQATT, CDR2 SNEGSKA (reference sequence). There are 12 residues in the CDR3. The CDR3, as DNA: TGCAGTGCTAACCCTGGTAACACTGAAGCTTTCTTT. Amino acids: CSANPGNTEAFF.

This clonotype has a count of ten or more. The chain recombines TRBV5-1 with TRBJ2-1; 8 nucleotides agree with TRBD1. J lost 0 bases, V lost 0 bases, and 8 bases had no gene match. Germline CDR1 is SGHRS and CDR2 is YFSETQ. The CDR3 consists of 18 residues. As DNA, the CDR3 is TGCGCCAGCAGCTTGGCCCTATTCACAGGGGGCTCCTACAATGAGCAGTTCTTC. Its protein product is CASSLALFTGGSYNEQFF.

The sample holds a few counts of this clonotype. The chain employs TRBV20-1 and TRBJ1-5; 10 nucleotides line up with TRBD1. Germline CDR1 reads DFQATT; CDR2 reads SNEGSKA (reference sequence). Trimming at V came to 4 bases and at J to 7 bases, leaving 4 bases not matched to a gene. The CDR3 length is 13 residues. CDR3 sequence (DNA): TGCAGTGCTACCCGGACAGGGGGACAGCCCCAGCATTTT. Its protein is CSATRTGGQPQHF.

This clonotype was detected ten times or more. V is TRBV5-1 and J is TRBJ1-1, with D tentatively TRBD1 (5 bases). The CDR3 covers 15 residues. Germline V gene sequence: CDR1 SGHRS, CDR2 YFSETQ. Trimming took 0 bases from V and 1 from J, leaving 10 bases between them. The chain's CDR3 is CASSLAWDSNTEAFF. As DNA, the CDR3 is TGCGCCAGCAGCTTGGCTTGGGACTCGAACACTGAAGCTTTCTTT. Full variable domain (remainder filled in from reference TRBV5-1 and TRBJ1-1): KAGVTQTPRYLIKTRGQQVTLSCSPISGHRSVSWYQQTPGQGLQFLFEYFSETQRNKGNFPGRFSGRQFSNSRSEMNVSTLELGDSALYLCASSLAWDSNTEAFFGQGTRLTVV.

This clonotype was recorded at least ten times. The chain recombines TRBV11-2 with TRBJ1-1, with TRBD1 as a possible D gene (5 bases). There are 15 residues in the CDR3. CDR1 and CDR2 (germline): SGHAT, FQNNGV. V gave up 0 bases and J gave up 4 bases, with 12 bases separating them. This chain's CDR3 is CASSLDSGVGTEAFF. The CDR3 nucleotides read TGTGCCAGCAGCTTAGATTCGGGGGTGGGCACTGAAGCTTTCTTT.

The chain is built from TRBV9 and TRBJ1-1; D might be TRBD1 (5 bases). Trimming pared 1 base from V and 6 bases from J, leaving 10 bases between. The germline CDR1 and CDR2 sequences are SGDLS and YYNGEE. This CDR3 is built from 13 residues. The CDR3 DNA reads TGTGCCAGCAGCGTAAGTCAAGGGGCTGAAGCTTTCTTT. Its protein is CASSVSQGAEAFF.

This clonotype was seen many times. This chain joins TRBV6-6 and TRBJ2-3; a weak D match, TRBD1 (5 bases). The CDR3 runs to 12 residues. Trimming pared 3 bases from V and 5 bases from J, leaving 6 bases between. Germline assignment: CDR1 MNHNY and CDR2 SVGAGI (reference sequence). CDR3 DNA: TGTGCCAGCAGTTATACAGGAGATACGCAGTATTTT. Translated, it gives CASSYTGDTQYF.

The table lists this clonotype with many counts. The V call is TRBV7-8, the J call TRBJ1-5, with unresolved D. CDR3 length: 14 residues. Trimming removed 4 bases at V and 0 bases at J, with 7 bases between. Germline CDR1 reads SGHVS; CDR2 reads FQNEAQ. The CDR3, as DNA: TGTGCCAGCAGCTCCCTGGATAGCAATCAGCCCCAGCATTTT. Translated, it gives CASSSLDSNQPQHF.